These 9 T cell receptor beta chains were sequenced from one sample in a study of blood T cell repertoires in COVID-19. Repertoires were generated with immunoSEQ multiplex PCR, while TCRdb's copy carries only in-frame clones and drops some. The sample yields 26,000 or so clones, about 90% seen once. The sample consisted of peripheral blood. Receptors were obtained from a human donor in a cohort sampled during active COVID-19.

The V call is TRBV12-3 or TRBV12-4, the J call TRBJ2-3; weak D call: TRBD2 (5 bases). The CDR3 totals 13 residues. Trimming removed 3 bases at V and 6 bases at J, with 10 bases between. This CDR3 reads CASSFRGSDTQYF. CDR3 nucleotides: TGTGCCAGCAGTTTCCGGGGATCGGATACGCAGTATTTT.

This chain connects TRBV7-9 to TRBJ1-2; 9 bases line up with TRBD1. CDR3 length equals 17 residues. The V gene's germline CDR1 is SEHNR and CDR2 FQNEAQ (reference sequence). V gave up 2 bases and J gave up 7 bases; unmatched junction bases: 14. CDR3 in amino acids: CASSLLVFRDRDRGYTF. Here the CDR3 DNA reads TGTGCCAGCAGCTTACTAGTCTTCCGGGACAGGGACCGTGGCTACACCTTC. Combining the CDR3 with reference TRBV7-9 and TRBJ1-2 gives the whole variable domain DTGVSQNPRHKITKRGQNVTFRCDPISEHNRLYWYRQTLGQGPEFLTYFQNEAQLEKSRLLSDRFSAERPKGSFSTLEIQRTEQGDSAMYLCASSLLVFRDRDRGYTFGSGTRLTVV.

The sample holds a few counts of this clone. CDR3 DNA sequence: TGTGCCAGCAGCCCCCAGAGACAGGGATCCTACGAGCAGTACTTC. Residues: CASSPQRQGSYEQYF. This chain connects TRBV9 to TRBJ2-7, with 7 positions matching TRBD1. Trimming at V came to 4 bases and at J to 1 base, leaving 8 bases not matched to a gene. CDR1 SGDLS and CDR2 YYNGEE come from the germline V gene. The CDR3 extends over 15 amino acids.

This rearrangement joins TRBV6-7 to TRBJ1-5, with 7 bases matching TRBD1. TRBV6-7 is noted as an ORF with a role that remains uncertain. The CDR3 is 22 residues long. Trimming cost V 2 bases and J 0 bases; bases outside gene matches: 22. The CDR3 is CASSYPATSRPGQKHSNQPQHF. In DNA form, the CDR3 reads TGTGCCAGCAGTTACCCGGCTACCTCTCGACCGGGACAGAAGCATAGCAATCAGCCCCAGCATTTT.

The chain couples TRBV3-1 (or the pseudogene TRBV3-2) to TRBJ1-3, with D possibly TRBD1 on 5 matching bases. The CDR3 contains 16 residues. With 5 bases removed from V and 0 bases from J, the gap between germline ends came to 14 bases. The germline V gene encodes CDR1 LGHDT and CDR2 YNNKEL (reference sequence). The CDR3 loop reads CASSWGERVSGNTIYF. CDR3 nucleotides: TGTGCCAGCAGCTGGGGCGAGAGAGTCTCTGGAAACACCATATATTTT.

The V and J genes are TRBV2 and TRBJ1-4; 10 bases are a match to TRBD1. This CDR3 is built from 15 residues. The J segment lost 6 bases and the V segment lost 6 bases, leaving 7 bases of the junction unmatched. Germline V gene lookup returns CDR1 SNHLY and CDR2 FYNNEI. In DNA, the CDR3 is TGTGCCAGCAGGCTAACCGGGACAGGGGATGAAAAACTGTTTTTT. Translating it yields CASRLTGTGDEKLFF.

The chain has TRBV6-4 and TRBJ2-2; D is possibly TRBD2 (6 bases). Germline V gene sequence: CDR1 MRHNA, CDR2 SNTAGT. V lost 4 bases and J 6 bases, leaving 12 bases between the germline ends. This CDR3 has 14 amino acids. This chain's CDR3 is CASSVVWGAGELFF. The CDR3 DNA is TGTGCCAGCAGTGTTGTCTGGGGGGCCGGGGAGCTGTTTTTT.

The chain is built from TRBV12-1 and TRBJ2-1; the tabulated D call, TRBD2, remains unverified against the DNA. TRBV12-1 is classified as a pseudogene. The CDR3 consists of 19 residues. The CDR3 nucleotides are TGTGCCAGCAGCCCCGGGACTAGCGGGGGGGCCCGAAAATACAATGAGCAGTTCTTC. This encodes CASSPGTSGGARKYNEQFF.

A single count supports this clone. The chain links TRBV5-1 to TRBJ1-4; D gene unclear. Looked up from germline, CDR1 is SGHRS and CDR2 is YFSETQ. Between the trimmed V and J ends, which lost 0 bases and 0 bases, there was a span of 18 bases. The CDR3 loop spans 19 amino acids. The chain's CDR3 is CASSLATLSRPSTNEKLFF. CDR3 in DNA: TGCGCCAGCAGCTTGGCCACTTTAAGCAGGCCCTCAACTAATGAAAAACTGTTTTTT. The variable domain in full, completed from reference TRBV5-1 and TRBJ1-4, reads KAGVTQTPRYLIKTRGQQVTLSCSPISGHRSVSWYQQTPGQGLQFLFEYFSETQRNKGNFPGRFSGRQFSNSRSEMNVSTLELGDSALYLCASSLATLSRPSTNEKLFFGSGTQLSVL.